The 28 T cell receptor beta chains presented below share a single source sample, sequenced in a study of cytomegalovirus exposure and HLA in healthy donors. Primers for the PCR totalled 60 Vbeta and 13 Jbeta. Some clones are missing from TCRdb's copy, which holds only in-frame ones; the method was immunoSEQ multiplex PCR. This sample yields about 89,000 clones, of which roughly 85% are seen a single time; 7.4% belongs to the top ten. Sequenced: PBMCs. These TCRs come from a man aged 40-50 years in good health and CMV-seropositive.

The V call is TRBV15, the J call TRBJ2-6; D possibly corresponds to TRBD1 (5 bases). In germline, CDR1 is LNHNV, CDR2 YYDKDF (reference sequence). This CDR3 spans 19 amino acids. V was trimmed by 0 bases and J by 0 bases, leaving 15 bases between them. CDR3 amino acids: CATSRDSRGRRSGANVLTF. CDR3 DNA sequence: TGTGCCACCAGCAGAGATTCAAGGGGCAGACGCTCTGGGGCCAACGTCCTGACTTTC.

The chain links TRBV5-1 to TRBJ1-1, with a weak D call TRBD1 (5 bases). The V gene's germline CDR1 is SGHRS and CDR2 YFSETQ. There are 14 residues in the CDR3. V was clipped by 3 bases and J by 1 base, with 10 bases between them. In DNA, the CDR3 is TGCGCCAGCAGCTCCAGGGTTACGAACACTGAAGCTTTCTTT. Translating gives CASSSRVTNTEAFF.

Only one count was recorded for this clone. The chain joins TRBV7-6 to TRBJ2-7; TRBD2 is a possible D gene (5 bases). Deletions cut 2 bases from V and 3 bases from J, with 17 bases between. The V gene's germline CDR1 is SGHVS and CDR2 FNYEAQ. The CDR3 runs 16 residues. CDR3 nucleotides: TGTGCCAGCAGCTTAAGTTCTGCGAGCGGAAACTACGAGCAGTACTTC. Its translation: CASSLSSASGNYEQYF.

The chain has TRBV11-2 and TRBJ2-1; TRBD2 aligns across 11 bases. The CDR3 is 16 residues long. Trimming cost V 0 bases and J 8 bases; bases outside gene matches: 6. The germline V gene encodes CDR1 SGHAT and CDR2 FQNNGV. CDR3: CASSLEGLAEFYEQFF. In nucleotides, the CDR3 is TGTGCCAGCAGCTTAGAGGGACTAGCGGAATTCTATGAGCAGTTCTTC.

The chain couples TRBV9 to TRBJ2-1; 9 nucleotides match TRBD2. V gave up 4 bases and J gave up 2 bases; unmatched junction bases: 4. Germline loops: CDR1 SGDLS, CDR2 YYNGEE. This CDR3 is built from 15 residues. The CDR3 spells CASSSRLAAYNEQFF. Written as DNA, the CDR3 is TGTGCCAGCAGCAGCCGACTAGCGGCCTACAATGAGCAGTTCTTC.

The chain's CDR3 is CASSSPSRGGSYNEQFF. The CDR3 nucleotides read TGTGCCAGCAGCTCACCCTCACGCGGAGGGTCCTACAATGAGCAGTTCTTC. The chain uses TRBV11-3 and TRBJ2-1; D is possibly TRBD2 (6 bases). The CDR3 is 17 residues long. In germline, CDR1 is SGHNT, CDR2 YENEEA. V was clipped by 4 bases and J by 1 base, with 17 bases between them.

The chain has TRBV9 and TRBJ2-5; possible D gene TRBD2, 6 bases. CDR3 length: 15 residues. Germline assignment: CDR1 SGDLS and CDR2 YYNGEE. Trimming shortened V by 0 bases and J by 4 bases, and 13 bases separated the two germline ends. The CDR3 sequence: CASSVDRGGVETQYF. The CDR3 DNA sequence: TGTGCCAGCAGCGTAGATAGGGGCGGGGTAGAGACCCAGTACTTC. Combining the CDR3 with reference TRBV9 and TRBJ2-5 gives the whole variable domain DSGVTQTPKHLITATGQRVTLRCSPRSGDLSVYWYQQSLDQGLQFLIQYYNGEERAKGNILERFSAQQFPDLHSELNLSSLELGDSALYFCASSVDRGGVETQYFGPGTRLLVL.

V usage is TRBV6-5 and J usage is TRBJ1-1; TRBD1 agrees at 8 bases. Trimming took 6 bases from V and 5 from J; bases not matched to a gene: 8. This CDR3 comprises 14 residues. CDR1 is MNHEY, CDR2 SVGAGI, per germline. The CDR3 sequence is CASSGRGRGTEAFF. CDR3 DNA sequence: TGTGCCAGCAGCGGCAGGGGGCGGGGTACTGAAGCTTTCTTT.

The chain joins TRBV7-2 to TRBJ2-7; D is ambiguous. V gave up 5 bases and J gave up 6 bases, with 11 bases separating them. The germline V gene has CDR1 SGHTA and CDR2 FQGNSA. This CDR3 spans 12 amino acids. The CDR3 reads CASSLVNVEQYF. The CDR3 DNA reads TGTGCCAGCAGCCTTGTAAATGTCGAGCAGTACTTC.

This chain joins TRBV5-8 and TRBJ2-1, with 8 bases fitting TRBD2. CDR3 length equals 15 residues. The germline gives CDR1 SGHTS, CDR2 YDEGEE. The ends lost 4 bases at V and 4 bases at J; junction bases unmatched: 7. CDR3 bases: TGTGCCAGCAGCGGAGGACTAGCACAATACAATGAGCAGTTCTTC. Its protein is CASSGGLAQYNEQFF.

The V and J genes are TRBV30 and TRBJ2-5; 10 bases agree with TRBD2. The CDR3 length is 15 residues. With V trimmed by 0 bases and J by 5 bases, 6 bases remained unmatched. Germline V gene sequence: CDR1 GTSNPN, CDR2 SVGIG (reference sequence). CDR3 residues: CAWSVSGGAMETQYF. The CDR3, as DNA: TGTGCCTGGAGTGTGAGCGGGGGGGCAATGGAGACCCAGTACTTC.

This clone was picked up a small number of times. The V and J genes are TRBV7-2 and TRBJ2-7, with D uncertain. Germline values: CDR1 SGHTA, CDR2 FQGNSA. The CDR3 totals 11 residues. Deletions cut 3 bases from V and 5 bases from J, with 5 bases between. The CDR3 bases are TGTGCCAGCAGCTTTTTAGACGAGCAGTACTTC. This gives the protein CASSFLDEQYF.

V is TRBV23-1 and J is TRBJ2-7; 7 nucleotides agree with TRBD2. TRBV23-1 is an open reading frame whose function is uncertain. The length of the CDR3 is 12 residues. The V gene end was trimmed by 8 bases and the J gene end by 2 bases; junction bases not matched to a gene: 3. CDR3 sequence: CASGGETYEQYF. The CDR3 bases are TGCGCCAGCGGGGGGGAGACCTACGAGCAGTACTTC.

J is TRBJ1-2 and V is TRBV6-1; 8 bases are a match to TRBD1. Germline V lookup: CDR1 MNHNS, CDR2 SASEGT. The CDR3 has 15 residues. V dropped 6 bases and J dropped 6; count of bases not matched to a gene: 12. The CDR3 DNA follows: TGTGCCAGCAGATTAGGACAGGGTGAATCGAATGGCTACACCTTC. Its translation is CASRLGQGESNGYTF.

This chain joins TRBV7-3 and TRBJ2-7, with D possibly TRBD1 on 5 matching bases. The CDR3 has 13 amino acids. The germline CDR1 and CDR2 sequences are SGHTA and FQGTGA. V was clipped by 5 bases and J by 3 bases, with 11 bases between them. DNA of the CDR3: TGTGCCAGCAGCCAGGGTCGATACTACGAGCAGTACTTC. This codes for CASSQGRYYEQYF. The full variable domain, in which reference TRBV7-3 and TRBJ2-7 provide the parts outside the CDR3, is GAGVSQTPSNKVTEKGKYVELRCDPISGHTALYWYRQSLGQGPEFLIYFQGTGAADDSGLPNDRFFAVRPEGSVSTLKIQRTERGDSAVYLCASSQGRYYEQYFGPGTRLTVT.

The chain links TRBV6-5 to TRBJ2-7, with D perhaps matching TRBD2 (6 bases). CDR3 length: 15 residues. Trimming left V 4 bases short and J 4 bases short, with 17 bases between. Germline CDR1 reads MNHEY; CDR2 reads SVGAGI. CDR3 protein: CASSWGRPSTYEQYF. The CDR3 nucleotides are TGTGCCAGCAGTTGGGGGAGGCCTTCTACTTACGAGCAGTACTTC.

The V call is TRBV4-1, the J call TRBJ2-7, with a weak D call TRBD2 (7 bases). This CDR3 region has 15 residues. V lost 0 bases, J lost 1 base, and 10 bases lay in between. CDR1 is MGHRA, CDR2 YSYEKL, per germline. The CDR3: CASSQEQGGSYEQYF. Here the CDR3 DNA reads TGCGCCAGCAGCCAAGAACAGGGAGGGTCCTACGAGCAGTACTTC.

V and J are TRBV7-9 and TRBJ2-3; 7 positions match TRBD1. Per germline, CDR1 SEHNR and CDR2 FQNEAQ (reference sequence). The ends lost 7 bases at V and 0 bases at J; junction bases unmatched: 7. The CDR3 has 15 amino acids. This CDR3 reads CASTPGTASTDTQYF. The CDR3 DNA follows: TGTGCCAGCACCCCCGGGACAGCTAGCACAGATACGCAGTATTTT. Complete variable domain (other parts from reference TRBV7-9 and TRBJ2-3): DTGVSQNPRHKITKRGQNVTFRCDPISEHNRLYWYRQTLGQGPEFLTYFQNEAQLEKSRLLSDRFSAERPKGSFSTLEIQRTEQGDSAMYLCASTPGTASTDTQYFGPGTRLTVL.

The chain couples TRBV4-1 to TRBJ2-7, with D possibly being TRBD1 (5 bases). V lost 8 bases and J lost 3, with 17 bases in between. Germline V gene sequence: CDR1 MGHRA, CDR2 YSYEKL. The CDR3 spans 14 residues. CDR3 sequence (DNA): TGCGCCAGCGCCGTGGGGCCCGTCCACTACGAGCAGTACTTC. Translated: CASAVGPVHYEQYF.

The chain has TRBV7-9 and TRBJ2-7; 7 nucleotides agree with TRBD1. The CDR3 totals 15 residues. After removal of 1 base from V and 4 bases from J, the junction contained 7 bases not matched to a gene. Looked up from germline, CDR1 is SEHNR and CDR2 is FQNEAQ (reference sequence). Here the CDR3 DNA reads TGTGCCAGCAGCTTAGGAGGGGGCCTGGGTTACGAGCAGTACTTC. Its protein product is CASSLGGGLGYEQYF.

The chain uses TRBV11-3 and TRBJ1-1, with D tentatively TRBD1 (5 bases). V was pared by 5 bases and J by 3 bases, with 13 bases between. Looked up from germline, CDR1 is SGHNT and CDR2 is YENEEA. This CDR3 has 14 amino acids. CDR3 loop: CASSPYQGYTEAFF. DNA for the CDR3: TGTGCCAGCAGCCCCTATCAGGGTTACACTGAAGCTTTCTTT.

The chain combines TRBV11-1 with TRBJ2-5; no clear D gene. The J call may be in error: the DNA end matches TRBJ2-7 better. There are 13 residues in the CDR3. Per germline, CDR1 SGHAT and CDR2 FQDESV (reference sequence). CDR3 in amino acids: CASSLAISYEQYF. The DNA of the CDR3 is TGTGCCAGCAGCTTAGCGATCTCCTACGAGCAGTACTTC.

The chain links TRBV6-1 to TRBJ1-4; D not resolved. CDR3 size: 16 residues. Germline CDR1 reads MNHNS; CDR2 reads SASEGT. Trimming removed 3 bases at V and 0 bases at J, with 11 bases between. The CDR3 bases are TGTGCCAGCAGTGAGATGCGACGGGCAACTAATGAAAAACTGTTTTTT. Protein sequence: CASSEMRRATNEKLFF.

The chain carries TRBV7-6 and TRBJ2-2; no clear D. Germline CDR1 is SGHVS and CDR2 is FNYEAQ. V was shortened by 5 bases and J by 5 bases, with 9 bases between the two germline ends. CDR3 length: 13 amino acids. DNA of the CDR3: TGTGCCAGCAGCCCTAGACGTACCGGGGAGCTGTTTTTT. Protein: CASSPRRTGELFF.

This clone was seen just once. This chain connects TRBV28 to TRBJ1-2; the D is unclear. The CDR3 is made up of 14 amino acids. V was clipped by 5 bases and J by 0 bases, with 10 bases between them. CDR1 is MDHEN and CDR2 is SYDVKM in the germline V gene. The CDR3 nucleotides are TGTGCCAGCAGTGAGGGTTCCCCTAACTATGGCTACACCTTC. It specifies CASSEGSPNYGYTF.

The chain couples TRBV5-5 to TRBJ2-7; D might be TRBD2 (5 bases). Looked up from germline, CDR1 is SGHKS and CDR2 is YYEKEE (reference sequence). CDR3 length: 15 residues. Trimming left V 6 bases short and J 6 bases short, with 22 bases between. CDR3 nucleotide sequence: TGTGCCAGCACCCTTCGGGGTCCAGGTCAAGGCGAGCAGTACTTC. Its protein is CASTLRGPGQGEQYF.

The V and J genes are TRBV19 and TRBJ2-2; the match to TRBD2 covers 13 bases. Germline trimming cut 5 bases from V and 6 bases from J; bases unmatched to any gene: 18. CDR3 length: 20 residues. Germline V lookup: CDR1 LNHDA, CDR2 SQIVND (reference sequence). In DNA form, the CDR3 reads TGTGCCAGTAGTGGGCGTCCCGGGACTAGCGGGGCCCTAGGGTCCGGGGAGCTGTTTTTT. Translated, it gives CASSGRPGTSGALGSGELFF.

The chain combines TRBV11-2 with TRBJ1-5; D not resolved. The germline V and J ends were trimmed by 5 bases and 6 bases, with 11 bases remaining between them. The CDR3 is made up of 13 amino acids. Looked up from germline, CDR1 is SGHAT and CDR2 is FQNNGV. The CDR3 bases are TGTGCCAGCAGCCTTGGGCGGGGTCAGCCCCAGCATTTT. This gives the protein CASSLGRGQPQHF.